The subject of this entry is one T cell receptor beta chain. The antigen is unknown. TCRdb reprocessed the reads with MiXCR, giving one entry per CDR3 protein. The sample contains about 740,000 distinct CDR3 sequences, 35% of which appear only once. The source of the sample is a study of T cell repertoires in cytomegalovirus infection. Study information: Public TCR beta signatures indicated both CMV infection and matching HLA type. The study, taken as a whole, reports: Cumulative frequency of public TCR beta families picked out carriers of CMV plus the relevant HLA. HLA-C-restricted CMV-specific TCR beta clonotypes prevailed in the ex vivo response.

The CDR3 has 14 amino acids. Trimming took 3 bases from V and 7 from J; bases not matched to a gene: 10. From germline, CDR1 is DFQATT and CDR2 SNEGSKA (reference sequence). This clonotype was obtained from a human donor in good health (CMV status not recorded). Some clones in this sample may be carry-over from other donors' samples. V usage is TRBV20-1 and J usage is TRBJ1-1, with 8 bases lining up with TRBD1. Sequences were obtained from PBMCs. The DNA of the CDR3 is TGCAGTGCTAGGTCCGGGACAGGACAAAATGAAGCTTTCTTT. Translation gives CSARSGTGQNEAFF.